Listed here are 25 T cell receptor beta chains from one sample, sequenced in a study of PD-1 blockade in classical Hodgkin lymphoma. The assay was immunoSEQ multiplex PCR, and TCRdb's table has in-frame clones only and misses some. Seen here are about 450 clones, over 70% observed once, and the top ten hold about 36%. All the patients suffered relapse after autologous stem cell transplantation, and brentuximab vedotin exposure differed. By magnetic negative selection, CD8+ T cells were isolated from the thawed PBMCs. Source: CD8+ T cells from blood, taken at baseline. Every receptor here comes from a human donor with classical Hodgkin lymphoma.

This clone appeared a single time. DNA for the CDR3: TGTGCCAGCAGCTTGGAAACAGAATACGAGCAGTACTTC. It yields the protein CASSLETEYEQYF. The chain is built from TRBV5-4 and TRBJ2-7; no reliable D call. The CDR3 contains 13 residues. The V and J ends lost 0 bases and 4 bases respectively, with 8 bases between them. Per germline, CDR1 SGHNT and CDR2 YYREEE (reference sequence).

The gene calls are TRBV21-1 and TRBJ2-1; the D call TRBD1 from the table was never checked on the DNA. TRBV21-1 is a listed pseudogene. CDR3 size: 16 residues. The CDR3 DNA reads TGTGCCAGCAGCACCTGCCGGCCAGGCGACGACAATGAGCAGTTCTTC. Translation gives CASSTCRPGDDNEQFF.

Details on this clone: Other DNA sequences of this sample code for an identical CDR3. The chain joins TRBV19 to TRBJ2-1, with D unresolved. The CDR3 contains 11 residues. The V gene lost 3 bases and the J gene lost 10 bases, with 7 bases spanning the gap. Germline-derived CDR1 and CDR2 are LNHDA and SQIVND (reference sequence). The CDR3 sequence: CASSMGLEQFF. The CDR3 region has the DNA TGTGCCAGTAGTATGGGATTAGAGCAGTTCTTC.

The chain has TRBV2 and TRBJ2-1; D not certain. This CDR3 is 13 amino acids long. V lost 4 bases and J lost 4, with 8 bases in between. The germline V gene has CDR1 SNHLY and CDR2 FYNNEI. The CDR3 coding sequence is TGTGCCAGCAGTGGGGTTTTTTACAATGAGCAGTTCTTC. As protein: CASSGVFYNEQFF.

The chain has TRBV5-1 and TRBJ2-7; 9 nucleotides line up with TRBD1. The CDR3 sequence is 15 residues long. V lost 0 bases, J lost 2 bases, and 3 bases stayed unmatched. Germline V gene sequence: CDR1 SGHRS, CDR2 YFSETQ. CDR3 sequence: CASSLEGQGPYEQYF. CDR3 nucleotides: TGCGCCAGCAGCTTGGAGGGACAGGGACCCTACGAGCAGTACTTC.

The V gene is TRBV9, the J gene TRBJ2-2; 7 nucleotides align to TRBD2. Trimming took 3 bases from V and 9 from J; bases not matched to a gene: 14. The CDR3 length is 16 residues. Germline-derived CDR1 and CDR2 are SGDLS and YYNGEE. CDR3: CASSAPGLLTGRELFF. The CDR3 bases are TGTGCCAGCAGCGCCCCGGGACTACTTACGGGGCGGGAGCTGTTTTTT.

The V and J genes are TRBV10-3 and TRBJ2-5; perhaps TRBD1 as D (5 bases). Germline CDR1 reads ENHRY; CDR2 reads SYGVKD. Between the trimmed V and J ends, which lost 7 bases and 4 bases, there was a span of 13 bases. The CDR3 runs to 13 residues. CDR3 amino acids: CAINERGGETQYF. CDR3 DNA sequence: TGTGCCATCAATGAAAGGGGTGGAGAGACCCAGTACTTC.

The V call is TRBV9, the J call TRBJ1-2, with D possibly TRBD1 on 6 matching bases. Trimming removed 0 bases at V and 8 bases at J, with 14 bases between. Germline lookup yields CDR1 SGDLS and CDR2 YYNGEE. The CDR3 has 14 residues. CDR3 in amino acids: CASSVVPPGVGYTF. CDR3 sequence (DNA): TGTGCCAGCAGCGTAGTGCCTCCAGGGGTAGGCTACACCTTC.

The V and J genes are TRBV4-1 and TRBJ2-3; TRBD2 matches at 7 bases. With V trimmed by 1 base and J by 8 bases, 0 bases remained unmatched. CDR1 is MGHRA, CDR2 YSYEKL, per germline. CDR3 length equals 12 residues. CDR3 DNA: TGCGCCAGCAGCCAAGGGGGGGGTACGCAGTATTTT. Residues: CASSQGGGTQYF.

This clone was picked up one time. This chain connects TRBV7-2 to TRBJ1-1; D call uncertain. This CDR3 contains 13 residues. The germline V gene has CDR1 SGHTA and CDR2 FQGNSA. V lost 1 base, J lost 4 bases, and 7 bases lay in between. The CDR3 DNA sequence: TGTGCCAGCAGCTTAGTAGGTCTCACTGAAGCTTTCTTT. Amino acids: CASSLVGLTEAFF.

This clone was seen only a few times. The rearrangement links TRBV7-6 to TRBJ1-2, with D perhaps matching TRBD1 (5 bases). The CDR3 spans 13 residues. Trimming pared 5 bases from V and 4 bases from J, leaving 11 bases between. CDR1 and CDR2 (germline): SGHVS, FNYEAQ. CDR3 bases: TGTGCCAGCAGCGATACAGGTACCTATGGCTACACCTTC. Translation: CASSDTGTYGYTF.

This clone has a single count. The chain combines TRBV5-1 with TRBJ2-7; D possibly matches TRBD1 or TRBD2 (5 bases each). CDR3 length: 13 amino acids. V was cut by 0 bases and J by 9 bases, with 13 bases left in between. Germline V gene sequence: CDR1 SGHRS, CDR2 YFSETQ. CDR3 loop: CASSLVWGNVQYF. CDR3 coding DNA: TGCGCCAGCAGCTTGGTTTGGGGGAACGTGCAGTACTTC.

The chain joins TRBV5-8 to TRBJ2-7; D is perhaps TRBD2 (5 bases). Trimming removed 0 bases from V and 4 bases from J, with 14 bases in between. The CDR3 length is 15 residues. Germline V gene data show CDR1 as SGHTS and CDR2 as YDEGEE. The CDR3: CASSLVVGEVYEQYF. DNA for the CDR3: TGTGCCAGCAGCTTGGTTGTGGGAGAGGTGTACGAGCAGTACTTC.

The V gene is TRBV4-2, the J gene TRBJ1-1, with D unclear. Trimming stripped 0 bases from V and 2 bases from J, with 10 bases between. CDR3 size: 15 residues. Germline V gene lookup returns CDR1 LGHNA and CDR2 YNFKEQ. The CDR3 nucleotides are TGTGCCAGCAGCCAAGATTCAAACAGAAACACTGAAGCTTTCTTT. It codes for CASSQDSNRNTEAFF.

Here the CDR3 reads CASSSGLAVYEQYF. The DNA of the CDR3 is TGTGCCAGCAGCTCGGGACTAGCGGTCTACGAGCAGTACTTC. The chain has TRBV7-9 and TRBJ2-7; 11 bases are shared with TRBD2. V shed 4 bases, J shed 3 bases, and the junction held 2 bases outside the gene matches. This CDR3 is 14 amino acids long. Germline V lookup: CDR1 SEHNR, CDR2 FQNEAQ (reference sequence).

This chain connects TRBV25-1 to TRBJ2-2, with TRBD1 matching 7 bases. Trimming removed 2 bases from V and 3 bases from J; junction bases left unmatched: 6. The CDR3 is made up of 16 amino acids. Looked up from germline, CDR1 is MGHDK and CDR2 is SYGVNS. CDR3 protein: CASSETGAQDTGELFF. As DNA, the CDR3 is TGTGCCAGCAGTGAAACAGGGGCGCAGGACACCGGGGAGCTGTTTTTT.

Details on this clone: Its ends do not fully match the called genes, so a read error is possible. The gene calls are TRBV29-1 and TRBJ1-5; D unclear. This CDR3 has 13 residues. Germline CDR1 is SQVTM and CDR2 is ANQGSEA. DNA of the CDR3: TGCAGCGTCCTAAGGGCAAAGCAATCAGCCCCAGCATTT. The encoded protein is CSVLRAKQSAPAF. The full variable domain, with the rest looked up from reference TRBV29-1 and TRBJ1-5, is SAVISQKPSRDICQRGTSLTIQCQVDSQVTMMFWYRQQPGQSLTLIATANQGSEATYESGFVIDKFPISRPNLTFSTLTVSNMSPEDSSIYLCSVLRAKQSAPAFGDGTRLSIL.

The CDR3 bases are TGTGCCAGCGTGAGGGGAGACAGGCCTAATTCACCCCTCCACTTT. Encoded protein: CASVRGDRPNSPLHF. The rearrangement links TRBV2 to TRBJ1-6; a weak D match, TRBD1 (6 bases). This CDR3 has 15 residues. Trimming shortened V by 8 bases and J by 6 bases, and 17 bases separated the two germline ends. The germline gives CDR1 SNHLY, CDR2 FYNNEI.

The chain uses TRBV5-3 and TRBJ2-5; 7 bases fit TRBD2. TRBV5-3 is flagged as an ORF with uncertain function. J gave up 2 bases and V 2 bases, and 6 bases lay outside the gene matches. The CDR3 runs 15 residues. The CDR3 DNA reads TGTGCCAGAAGCTTCTGGCGGGGGACTCAAGAGACCCAGTACTTC. Protein: CARSFWRGTQETQYF.

This chain uses TRBV6-6 with TRBJ2-2; D is possibly TRBD1 (5 bases). This CDR3 comprises 14 residues. The ends were cut back, 5 bases at V and 2 bases at J, with 9 bases in the middle. The germline V gene has CDR1 MNHNY and CDR2 SVGAGI (reference sequence). Written as DNA, the CDR3 is TGTGCCAGCAGTCTTGACAGAAACACCGGGGAGCTGTTTTTT. This translates into CASSLDRNTGELFF.

This chain uses TRBV25-1 with TRBJ1-2; D gene uncertain. This CDR3 has 13 residues. CDR1 MGHDK and CDR2 SYGVNS come from the germline V gene. Between the trimmed V and J ends, which lost 0 bases and 4 bases, there was a span of 6 bases. CDR3 in DNA: TGTGCCAGCAGTGAATATTTCAGCTATGGCTACACCTTC. This sequence encodes CASSEYFSYGYTF.

The rearrangement joins TRBV29-1 to TRBJ1-3; no reliable D call. The V gene's germline CDR1 is SQVTM and CDR2 ANQGSEA. The CDR3 spans 13 residues. Trimming took 5 bases from V and 8 from J, leaving 16 bases between them. The CDR3 reads CSVTPDGGDTIYF. CDR3 nucleotides: TGCAGCGTTACGCCCGACGGCGGAGACACCATATATTTT. The full variable domain, in which reference TRBV29-1 and TRBJ1-3 provide the parts outside the CDR3, is SAVISQKPSRDICQRGTSLTIQCQVDSQVTMMFWYRQQPGQSLTLIATANQGSEATYESGFVIDKFPISRPNLTFSTLTVSNMSPEDSSIYLCSVTPDGGDTIYFGEGSWLTVV.

J is TRBJ2-7 and V is TRBV9; tentatively, D is TRBD2 (5 bases). The CDR3 has 13 residues. V lost 7 bases to trimming and J lost 4 bases, with 15 bases between them. The germline V gene has CDR1 SGDLS and CDR2 YYNGEE. The CDR3 spells CASSPGNDYEQYF. CDR3 nucleotides: TGTGCCAGCTCTCCCGGGAATGATTACGAGCAGTACTTC.

This clone was detected a few times. The V gene is TRBV5-5, the J gene TRBJ2-7, with a weak D call TRBD2 (5 bases). Germline values: CDR1 SGHKS, CDR2 YYEKEE (reference sequence). The CDR3 is 14 amino acids. Trimming took 3 bases from V and 2 from J, leaving 12 bases between them. The CDR3 reads CASSSGRGTYEQYF. For the CDR3, the DNA is TGTGCCAGCAGCTCGGGTCGGGGAACCTACGAGCAGTACTTC. Full variable domain (remainder filled in from reference TRBV5-5 and TRBJ2-7): DAGVTQSPTHLIKTRGQQVTLRCSPISGHKSVSWYQQVLGQGPQFIFQYYEKEERGRGNFPDRFSARQFPNYSSELNVNALLLGDSALYLCASSSGRGTYEQYFGPGTRLTVT.

The chain is built from TRBV4-1 and TRBJ2-1, with 10 bases matching TRBD2. The CDR3 loop spans 18 amino acids. Germline V gives CDR1 MGHRA, CDR2 YSYEKL. V lost 0 bases and J lost 3; bases outside the gene matches: 8. This chain's CDR3 is CASSQDFARLAGYNEQFF. CDR3 sequence (DNA): TGCGCCAGCAGCCAAGATTTTGCGCGACTAGCGGGCTACAATGAGCAGTTCTTC.